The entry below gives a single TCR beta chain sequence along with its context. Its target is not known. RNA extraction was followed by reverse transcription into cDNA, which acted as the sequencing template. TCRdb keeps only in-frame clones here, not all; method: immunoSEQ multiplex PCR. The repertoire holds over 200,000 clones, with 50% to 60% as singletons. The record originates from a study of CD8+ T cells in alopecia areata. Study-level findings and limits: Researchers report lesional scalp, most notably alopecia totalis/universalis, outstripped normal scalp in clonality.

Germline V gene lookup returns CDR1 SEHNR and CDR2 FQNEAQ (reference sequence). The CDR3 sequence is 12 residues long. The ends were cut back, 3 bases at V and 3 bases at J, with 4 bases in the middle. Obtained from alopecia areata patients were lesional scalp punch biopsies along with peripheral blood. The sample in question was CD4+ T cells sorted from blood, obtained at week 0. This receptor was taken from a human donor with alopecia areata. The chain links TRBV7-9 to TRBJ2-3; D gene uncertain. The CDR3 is CASSLGTDTQYF. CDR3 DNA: TGTGCCAGCAGCTTGGGAACAGATACGCAGTATTTT.